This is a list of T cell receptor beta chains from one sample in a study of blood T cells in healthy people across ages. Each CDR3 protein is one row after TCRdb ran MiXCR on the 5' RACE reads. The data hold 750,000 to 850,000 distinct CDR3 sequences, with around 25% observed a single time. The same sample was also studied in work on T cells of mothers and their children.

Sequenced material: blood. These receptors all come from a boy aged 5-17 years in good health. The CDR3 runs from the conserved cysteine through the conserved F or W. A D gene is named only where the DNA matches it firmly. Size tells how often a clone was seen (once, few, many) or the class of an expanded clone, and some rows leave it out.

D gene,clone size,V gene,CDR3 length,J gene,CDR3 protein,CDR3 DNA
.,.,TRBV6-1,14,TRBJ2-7,CASTVPAGSYEQYF,TGTGCCAGCACCGTACCGGCAGGGTCCTACGAGCAGTACTTC
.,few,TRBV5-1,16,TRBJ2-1,CASSFSRDWTYNEQFF,TGCGCCAGCAGCTTTTCCCGGGACTGGACCTACAATGAGCAGTTCTTC
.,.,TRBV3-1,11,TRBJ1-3,CASSQTGPIYF,TGTGCCAGCAGCCAGACTGGGCCCATATATTTT
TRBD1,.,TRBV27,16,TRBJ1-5,CASSSVFGTANPPQHF,TGTGCCAGCAGTTCAGTTTTCGGGACAGCTAATCCGCCCCAGCATTTT
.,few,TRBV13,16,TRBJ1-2,CASSFRVTARSYGYTF,TGTGCCAGCAGCTTTCGTGTGACAGCCCGATCCTATGGCTACACCTTC
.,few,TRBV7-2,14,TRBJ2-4,CASSPDYRKNIQYF,TGTGCCAGCAGCCCGGACTACCGTAAAAACATTCAGTACTTC
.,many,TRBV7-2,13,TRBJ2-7,CASSHRDKYEQYF,TGTGCCAGCAGCCACCGGGACAAATACGAGCAGTACTTC
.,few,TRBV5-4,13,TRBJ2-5,CASSSGTSETQYF,TGTGCCAGCAGCTCCGGGACTTCAGAGACCCAGTACTTC
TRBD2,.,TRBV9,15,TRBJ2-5,CASSDGTSGGETQYF,TGTGCCAGCAGCGATGGGACTAGCGGGGGAGAGACCCAGTACTTC
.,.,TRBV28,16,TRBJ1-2,CASSFLGQGVNYGYTF,TGTGCCAGCAGTTTTTTGGGGCAGGGTGTCAACTATGGCTACACCTTC
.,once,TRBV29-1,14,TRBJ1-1,CSVFPAGTTTEAFF,TGCAGCGTTTTCCCGGCAGGAACGACCACTGAAGCTTTCTTT
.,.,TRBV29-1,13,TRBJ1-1,CSVCRDSNTEAFF,TGCAGCGTATGCAGGGATTCGAACACTGAAGCTTTCTTT
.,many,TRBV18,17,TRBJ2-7,CASSPRIVGERKNEQYF,TGTGCCAGCTCACCAAGGATTGTGGGGGAGCGTAAGAACGAGCAGTACTTC
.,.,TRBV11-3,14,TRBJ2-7,CASSLGGGGNEQYF,TGTGCCAGCAGCCTAGGGGGCGGGGGAAACGAGCAGTACTTC
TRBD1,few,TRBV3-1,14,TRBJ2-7,CASSRTQGGYEQYF,TGTGCCAGCAGCCGGACACAGGGGGGCTACGAGCAGTACTTC
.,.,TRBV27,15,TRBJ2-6,CASSFDGSGANVLTF,TGCGCCAGCAGTTTTGACGGCTCTGGGGCCAACGTCCTGACTTTC
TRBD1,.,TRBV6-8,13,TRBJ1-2,CASSPRDRTSYTF,TGCGCCAGCAGTCCCCGGGACAGGACCAGCTACACCTTC
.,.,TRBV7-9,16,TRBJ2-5,CASSFPLQGLEETQYF,TGTGCCAGCAGCTTCCCCCTCCAGGGTTTGGAAGAGACCCAGTACTTC
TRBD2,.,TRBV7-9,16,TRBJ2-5,CASSLATSGVQETQYF,TGTGCCAGCAGCTTAGCAACTAGCGGGGTCCAAGAGACCCAGTACTTC
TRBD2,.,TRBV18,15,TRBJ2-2,CASSPSAGSTGELFF,TGTGCCAGCTCACCATCAGCGGGAAGTACCGGGGAGCTGTTTTTT
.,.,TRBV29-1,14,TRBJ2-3,CSVEDGVGTDTQYF,TGCAGCGTTGAAGATGGGGTGGGGACAGATACGCAGTATTTT
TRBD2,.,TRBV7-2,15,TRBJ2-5,CASSLEGLAGETQYF,TGTGCCAGCAGCTTAGAGGGACTAGCGGGAGAGACCCAGTACTTC
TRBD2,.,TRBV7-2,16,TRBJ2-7,CASSLGPSGSSYEQYF,TGTGCCAGCAGCTTAGGCCCTAGCGGGAGCTCCTACGAGCAGTACTTC
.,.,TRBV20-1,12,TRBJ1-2,CSAMPGSKVYTF,TGCAGTGCTATGCCAGGGAGTAAAGTCTACACCTTC
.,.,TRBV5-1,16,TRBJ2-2,CASSLAPGTTTGELFF,TGCGCCAGCAGCTTGGCCCCGGGGACAACCACCGGGGAGCTGTTTTTT
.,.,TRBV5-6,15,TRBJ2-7,CASSYLQGSTSEQYF,TGTGCCAGCAGCTATCTACAGGGTTCTACCTCCGAGCAGTACTTC
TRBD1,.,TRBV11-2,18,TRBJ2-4,CASSPGPWTGDLRDIQYF,TGTGCCAGCAGCCCAGGGCCGTGGACAGGGGACTTAAGGGACATTCAGTACTTC
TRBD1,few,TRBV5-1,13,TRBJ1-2,CASSWTGSYGYTF,TGCGCCAGCAGTTGGACAGGGAGTTATGGCTACACCTTC
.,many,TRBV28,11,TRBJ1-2,CASSRNYGYTF,TGTGCCAGCAGCCGTAACTATGGCTACACCTTC
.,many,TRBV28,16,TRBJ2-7,CASSSRWGTRSDEQYF,TGTGCCAGCAGTTCTAGGTGGGGGACAAGGTCAGACGAGCAGTACTTC
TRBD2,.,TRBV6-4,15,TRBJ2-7,CASSDIKAGPYEQYF,TGTGCCAGCAGTGACATTAAAGCGGGACCCTACGAGCAGTACTTC
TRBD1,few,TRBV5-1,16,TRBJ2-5,CASSLVTGGFQETQYF,TGCGCCAGCAGCTTGGTGACAGGGGGGTTTCAAGAGACCCAGTACTTC
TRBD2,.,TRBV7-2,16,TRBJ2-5,CASSLGNSGSPETQYF,TGTGCCAGCAGCTTAGGGAATAGCGGGAGCCCAGAGACCCAGTACTTC
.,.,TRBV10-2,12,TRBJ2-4,CASSETGNIQYF,TGCGCCAGCAGCGAGACAGGAAACATTCAGTACTTC
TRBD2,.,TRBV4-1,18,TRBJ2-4,CASSQASGTSGISGIQYF,TGCGCCAGCAGCCAAGCGTCCGGGACTAGCGGGATTTCGGGCATTCAGTACTTC
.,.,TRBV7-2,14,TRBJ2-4,CASSLQTGENIQYF,TGTGCCAGCAGCTTACAAACAGGAGAAAACATTCAGTACTTC
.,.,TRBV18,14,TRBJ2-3,CASSPGTQLDTQYF,TGTGCCAGCTCGCCCGGGACACAGCTAGATACGCAGTATTTT
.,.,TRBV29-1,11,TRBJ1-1,CSVLIATEAFF,TGCAGCGTTCTGATTGCCACTGAAGCTTTCTTT
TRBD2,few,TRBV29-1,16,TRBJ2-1,CSVDSASGSSYNEQFF,TGCAGCGTTGATTCGGCTAGCGGGAGCTCCTACAATGAGCAGTTCTTC
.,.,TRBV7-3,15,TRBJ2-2,CASSLSLSGAGELFF,TGTGCCAGCAGCTTAAGCCTTTCCGGGGCCGGGGAGCTGTTTTTT
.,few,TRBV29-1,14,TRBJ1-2,CSVDSGGRGEGYTF,TGCAGCGTTGATTCCGGGGGCCGTGGTGAAGGCTACACCTTC